One and the same sample provided the 14 T cell receptor beta chains below, sequenced in a study of siplizumab effects on memory and regulatory T cells. Assay used: immunoSEQ multiplex PCR; TCRdb lists only in-frame clones, some missing. The data contain fewer than 130,000 clones, roughly 89% of them singletons. The sample comprised CD4+ T cells sorted from blood. The receptors originated from a human donor in good health.

V is TRBV7-8 and J is TRBJ2-3; D ambiguous. The CDR3 consists of 14 residues. V gave up 4 bases and J gave up 6 bases, with 14 bases separating them. Germline V lookup: CDR1 SGHVS, CDR2 FQNEAQ. The CDR3 region has the DNA TGTGCCAGCAGCTCTAGAGGCGCTTGGGATACGCAGTATTTT. It translates to CASSSRGAWDTQYF.

Concerning this clone: Mismatch with germline at one junction end may stem from a read error. The V call is TRBV7-2, the J call TRBJ2-7; 7 positions agree with TRBD1. The germline V gene has CDR1 SGHTA and CDR2 FQGNSA. The CDR3 has 13 residues. CDR3 region: CASSVIRDRRFHF. Here the CDR3 DNA reads TGTGCCAGCAGCGTTATCCGGGACAGAAGGTTCCACTTC.

This chain uses TRBV5-1 with TRBJ1-2, with D unclear. The germline gives CDR1 SGHRS, CDR2 YFSETQ. V lost 2 bases and J lost 2, with 10 bases in between. CDR3 length: 14 residues. CDR3 loop: CASSFATPNYGYTF. The CDR3 coding sequence is TGCGCCAGCAGCTTCGCCACCCCAAACTATGGCTACACCTTC.

The V gene is TRBV27, the J gene TRBJ2-2, with unresolved D. CDR1 and CDR2 from the germline V gene are MNHEY and SMNVEV (reference sequence). The CDR3 sequence is 17 residues long. Trimming stripped 7 bases from V and 3 bases from J, with 21 bases between. This chain's CDR3 is CASTTNYGPAHTGELFF. The CDR3, as DNA: TGTGCCAGCACCACCAACTACGGACCTGCCCACACCGGGGAGCTGTTTTTT.

This clone was seen a single time. V is TRBV7-7 and J is TRBJ2-7; D may be TRBD1 (6 bases). CDR3 length: 14 amino acids. CDR1 is SSHAT, CDR2 FNYEAQ, per germline (reference sequence). Trimming removed 2 bases at V and 2 bases at J, with 10 bases between. CDR3 nucleotides: TGTGCCAGCAGCTTATGGGCAGGGGCCTACGAGCAGTACTTC. Translating it yields CASSLWAGAYEQYF.

This clone came up once. The V gene is TRBV5-8, the J gene TRBJ2-1; 8 nucleotides match TRBD2. This CDR3 contains 16 residues. V trimming: 5 bases; J trimming: 7 bases; junction bases outside the gene matches: 14. Germline CDR1 and CDR2: SGHTS and YDEGEE. This CDR3 reads CASRSPGRAIRNEQFF. CDR3 bases: TGTGCCAGCAGATCGCCCGGGAGGGCCATAAGAAATGAGCAGTTCTTC. Full variable domain (missing parts from reference TRBV5-8 and TRBJ2-1): EAGVTQSPTHLIKTRGQQATLRCSPISGHTSVYWYQQALGLGLQFLLWYDEGEERNRGNFPPRFSGRQFPNYSSELNVNALELEDSALYLCASRSPGRAIRNEQFFGPGTRLTVL.

The chain combines TRBV6-6 with TRBJ1-1; 9 bases match TRBD1. The CDR3 runs 14 residues. Germline V gene lookup returns CDR1 MNHNY and CDR2 SVGAGI (reference sequence). V lost 5 bases, J lost 7 bases, and 8 bases stayed unmatched. CDR3 sequence reads: CASSSDRGVSEAFF. The CDR3 DNA sequence: TGTGCCAGCAGTAGCGACAGGGGGGTCAGTGAAGCTTTCTTT.

The chain is built from TRBV2 and TRBJ2-2; the D gene is possibly TRBD1 (6 bases). CDR3 length: 14 amino acids. Looked up from germline, CDR1 is SNHLY and CDR2 is FYNNEI. V shed 8 bases and J shed 5 bases, with 15 bases lying between them. The CDR3 bases are TGTGCCAGCGGAAACAGGGTCGGGACCGGGGAGCTGTTTTTT. Translation gives CASGNRVGTGELFF.

As for this clone: This sample includes further DNA sequences coding for the same CDR3. The rearrangement uses TRBV10-3 and TRBJ2-6; the D is unclear. V lost 0 bases and J 2 bases, leaving 2 bases between the germline ends. CDR1 is ENHRY and CDR2 is SYGVKD in the germline V gene. This CDR3 contains 14 residues. The CDR3 region has the DNA TGTGCCATCAGTGAGTCAACTGGGGCCAACGTCCTGACTTTC. Residues: CAISESTGANVLTF.

The rearrangement uses TRBV21-1 and TRBJ1-5; whether TRBD1, the table's D call, matches the DNA was not checked. TRBV21-1 is given as a pseudogene. The CDR3 sequence is 17 residues long. The CDR3 here is CASTPTDRGDSNQPQHF. In DNA, the CDR3 is TGTGCCAGCACCCCGACGGACAGGGGTGATAGCAATCAGCCCCAGCATTTT.

CDR3 in amino acids: CASSSGTNRGETQYF. DNA of the CDR3: TGTGCCAGCAGCTCCGGGACCAATAGGGGAGAGACCCAGTACTTC. J is TRBJ2-5 and V is TRBV7-3; either TRBD1 or TRBD2 may supply D (5 bases each). V lost 4 bases and J lost 4, with 16 bases in between. Germline V lookup: CDR1 SGHTA, CDR2 FQGTGA. The CDR3 is 15 amino acids.

This clone came up a few times. The rearrangement joins TRBV20-1 to TRBJ1-5, with a tentative D call TRBD1 (5 bases). Trimming shortened V by 5 bases and J by 7 bases, and 9 bases separated the two germline ends. CDR3 length equals 11 residues. CDR1 is DFQATT, CDR2 SNEGSKA, per germline (reference sequence). CDR3 coding DNA: TGCAGTGCTGGAGGGGAGCAGCCCCAGCATTTT. Translated: CSAGGEQPQHF.

CDR3 amino acids: CAWRPQGAGNTEAFF. The CDR3 DNA follows: TGTGCCTGGAGGCCTCAGGGGGCAGGAAACACTGAAGCTTTCTTT. The chain uses TRBV30 and TRBJ1-1; TRBD1 matches 8 bases. Germline V CDR1 and CDR2: GTSNPN, SVGIG (reference sequence). The trim removed 3 bases at V and 2 bases at J, leaving 8 bases unmatched. The CDR3 contains 15 residues.

The J gene is TRBJ2-2, the V gene TRBV9; 9 nucleotides line up with TRBD2. Germline assignment: CDR1 SGDLS and CDR2 YYNGEE. This CDR3 region has 14 residues. Trimming took 3 bases from V and 6 from J; bases not matched to a gene: 3. For the CDR3, the DNA is TGTGCCAGCAGCGATAGCGGGAGACCCGGGGAGCTGTTTTTT. As protein: CASSDSGRPGELFF.